The 28 T cell receptor beta chains below all came from one sample that was sequenced in a study of control samples from healthy donors and cancer patients. Measured with immunoSEQ multiplex PCR; TCRdb has only the in-frame clones, and not every one. The sample lists around 93,000 clones, around nine tenths seen once, with approximately 14% in the top ten. What was sequenced was blood. The source of these receptors is a man between 25 and 39 years old in good health.

The V gene is TRBV4-1, the J gene TRBJ2-3; D is perhaps TRBD2 (6 bases). Germline values: CDR1 MGHRA, CDR2 YSYEKL. This CDR3 is 14 amino acids long. Trimming shortened V by 4 bases and J by 1 base, and 9 bases separated the two germline ends. CDR3 residues: CASSPLAGTDTQYF. DNA for the CDR3: TGCGCCAGCAGCCCACTAGCAGGCACAGATACGCAGTATTTT.

This chain connects TRBV6-2 or TRBV6-3 to TRBJ2-1; D remains unclear. V lost 7 bases and J lost 2, with 9 bases in between. CDR3 length: 13 residues. CDR1 and CDR2 from the germline V gene are MNHEY and SVGEGT. This CDR3 is CASTNSPYNEQFF. The CDR3 DNA follows: TGTGCCAGCACTAACTCCCCCTACAATGAGCAGTTCTTC.

This chain connects TRBV28 to TRBJ1-2; D uncertain. Trimming pared 6 bases from V and 2 bases from J, leaving 10 bases between. From germline, CDR1 is MDHEN and CDR2 SYDVKM. The CDR3 has 13 residues. The DNA for the CDR3 is TGTGCCAGCAGGCCGAACACGAACTATGGCTACACCTTC. Its protein product is CASRPNTNYGYTF.

In its sample, this clone was seen a few times. The chain is built from TRBV4-1 and TRBJ2-7; TRBD2 matches at 7 bases. This CDR3 is built from 14 residues. Germline loops: CDR1 MGHRA, CDR2 YSYEKL. V lost 4 bases, J lost 2 bases, and 5 bases stayed unmatched. The CDR3, as DNA: TGCGCCAGCAGCCGGGACTATCCCACCTACGAGCAGTACTTC. It translates to CASSRDYPTYEQYF.

Details on this clone: The same CDR3 is also encoded by other DNA sequences in this sample. V gene TRBV12-3 or TRBV12-4 combines with J gene TRBJ1-5; no firm D call. The CDR3 loop spans 13 amino acids. V lost 3 bases, J lost 6 bases, and 9 bases lay in between. CDR3 DNA sequence: TGTGCCAGCAGTTTGGGTCGGGGTCAGCCCCAGCATTTT. Translating it yields CASSLGRGQPQHF.

The chain carries TRBV18 and TRBJ2-5; D is undetermined. CDR3 length equals 13 residues. CDR1 KGHSH and CDR2 LQKENI come from the germline V gene. Trimming took off 3 bases at V and 2 bases at J, with 7 bases between the two ends. The CDR3 sequence: CASSPPAQETQYF. The CDR3 DNA follows: TGTGCCAGCTCACCTCCAGCACAAGAGACCCAGTACTTC. Supplemented by reference TRBV18 and TRBJ2-5, the full variable domain reads NAGVMQNPRHLVRRRGQEARLRCSPMKGHSHVYWYRQLPEEGLKFMVYLQKENIIDESGMPKERFSAEFPKEGPSILRIQQVVRGDSAAYFCASSPPAQETQYFGPGTRLLVL.

The chain carries TRBV3-1 (or the pseudogene TRBV3-2) and TRBJ2-5; D remains unclear. Germline lookup yields CDR1 LGHDT and CDR2 YNNKEL (reference sequence). The CDR3 contains 13 residues. Trimming shortened V by 4 bases and J by 5 bases, and 11 bases separated the two germline ends. As DNA, the CDR3 is TGTGCCAGCAGCCCTCGTGGTTGGGAGACCCAGTACTTC. Translating gives CASSPRGWETQYF.

The V and J genes are TRBV10-3 and TRBJ1-2, with D possibly being TRBD1 (6 bases). Between the trimmed V and J ends, which lost 6 bases and 8 bases, there was a span of 16 bases. Looked up from germline, CDR1 is ENHRY and CDR2 is SYGVKD. The CDR3 runs 13 residues. This CDR3 reads CAIRADRKGGYTF. Here the CDR3 DNA reads TGTGCCATCAGAGCCGACAGGAAAGGAGGCTACACCTTC.

V is TRBV19 and J is TRBJ2-7, with D maybe TRBD1 (6 bases). Germline assignment: CDR1 LNHDA and CDR2 SQIVND (reference sequence). This CDR3 has 14 amino acids. Between the trimmed V and J ends, which lost 9 bases and 5 bases, there was a span of 20 bases. The CDR3 DNA follows: TGTGCCAGCAGCCCGGCACAGGGTGTCAACGAGCAGTACTTC. Its protein product is CASSPAQGVNEQYF.

The chain joins TRBV7-9 to TRBJ1-3; D is undetermined. The CDR3 covers 17 residues. The germline V gene encodes CDR1 SEHNR and CDR2 FQNEAQ (reference sequence). V gave up 1 base and J gave up 0 bases, with 13 bases separating them. Here the CDR3 reads CASSLGRPADSGNTIYF. The CDR3, as DNA: TGTGCCAGCAGCTTAGGCCGGCCGGCCGACTCTGGAAACACCATATATTTT.

The chain has TRBV2 and TRBJ2-7, with 9 bases that match TRBD1. The V gene end was trimmed by 6 bases and the J gene end by 3 bases; junction bases not matched to a gene: 9. The CDR3 totals 15 residues. Germline CDR1 SNHLY, CDR2 FYNNEI. CDR3 coding DNA: TGTGCCAGCAGGGCAAGACAGGGGGGGAGCTACGAGCAGTACTTC. It yields the protein CASRARQGGSYEQYF.

The sample holds many counts of this clone. This chain connects TRBV9 to TRBJ2-7; tentative D call: TRBD1 (6 bases). The CDR3 spans 15 residues. Trimming removed 1 base from V and 6 bases from J, with 17 bases in between. Germline values: CDR1 SGDLS, CDR2 YYNGEE. CDR3 in DNA: TGTGCCAGCAGCGTATCCGGGGATGGGGGCGGCGAGCAGTACTTC. This encodes CASSVSGDGGGEQYF.

The chain is built from TRBV2 and TRBJ2-5; D remains ambiguous. Germline V lookup: CDR1 SNHLY, CDR2 FYNNEI. Trimming took 4 bases from V and 5 from J, leaving 11 bases between them. This CDR3 region has 13 residues. The CDR3, as DNA: TGTGCCAGCAGTGTCATGCCCGAGGAGACCCAGTACTTC. Translation: CASSVMPEETQYF. Combining the CDR3 with reference TRBV2 and TRBJ2-5 gives the whole variable domain EPEVTQTPSHQVTQMGQEVILRCVPISNHLYFYWYRQILGQKVEFLVSFYNNEISEKSEIFDDQFSVERPDGSNFTLKIRSTKLEDSAMYFCASSVMPEETQYFGPGTRLLVL.

This chain connects TRBV29-1 to TRBJ1-1; D is possibly TRBD1 (5 bases). CDR3 length: 13 residues. CDR1 is SQVTM, CDR2 ANQGSEA, per germline. V was clipped by 6 bases and J by 1 base, with 12 bases between them. The CDR3: CSVRETANTEAFF. The CDR3 DNA reads TGCAGCGTCAGAGAGACAGCGAACACTGAAGCTTTCTTT.

The sample holds one count of this clone. The chain combines TRBV7-2 with TRBJ1-6, with 9 bases aligning to TRBD1. The V and J ends lost 4 bases and 7 bases, in that order; junction bases with no gene match: 14. The CDR3 has 18 residues. Per the germline V gene, CDR1 is SGHTA and CDR2 is FQGNSA. DNA of the CDR3: TGTGCCAGCAGCTCCGGAACGACAGGGGGAAATAGGAATTCACCCCTCCACTTT. Translation gives CASSSGTTGGNRNSPLHF.

The chain couples TRBV6-6 to TRBJ2-7; unclear D gene. Germline CDR1 reads MNHNY; CDR2 reads SVGAGI (reference sequence). Between the trimmed V and J ends, which lost 6 bases and 5 bases, there was a span of 14 bases. CDR3 length: 13 residues. Here the CDR3 reads CASSSVQLNEQYF. CDR3 bases: TGTGCCAGCAGCTCAGTTCAGCTCAACGAGCAGTACTTC.

This sequence joins TRBV5-1 and TRBJ1-4, with D possibly TRBD1 on 5 matching bases. CDR1 is SGHRS, CDR2 YFSETQ, per germline. The CDR3 length is 13 residues. V was cut by 4 bases and J by 8 bases, with 12 bases left in between. The CDR3 is CASSQDNSEKLFF. CDR3 nucleotide sequence: TGCGCCAGCAGCCAGGACAATAGCGAAAAACTGTTTTTT. Drawing the rest from reference TRBV5-1 and TRBJ1-4, the complete variable domain is KAGVTQTPRYLIKTRGQQVTLSCSPISGHRSVSWYQQTPGQGLQFLFEYFSETQRNKGNFPGRFSGRQFSNSRSEMNVSTLELGDSALYLCASSQDNSEKLFFGSGTQLSVL.

The rearrangement joins TRBV4-1 to TRBJ2-3, with D perhaps matching TRBD1 (6 bases). Germline values: CDR1 MGHRA, CDR2 YSYEKL. The CDR3 is 15 residues long. Trimming cost V 1 base and J 6 bases, with 14 bases left between them. CDR3 nucleotides: TGCGCCAGCAGCCAAGGACCAGGACAGCCCGATACGCAGTATTTT. It encodes CASSQGPGQPDTQYF.

The chain couples TRBV7-9 to TRBJ2-1; 10 bases map to TRBD2. There are 15 residues in the CDR3. The germline gives CDR1 SEHNR, CDR2 FQNEAQ (reference sequence). The trim removed 5 bases at V and 5 bases at J, leaving 6 bases unmatched. CDR3 sequence reads: CASSDSTSGHNEQFF. The CDR3 region has the DNA TGTGCCAGCAGCGATTCGACTAGCGGGCACAATGAGCAGTTCTTC. The complete variable domain, with remaining parts taken from reference TRBV7-9 and TRBJ2-1, reads DTGVSQNPRHKITKRGQNVTFRCDPISEHNRLYWYRQTLGQGPEFLTYFQNEAQLEKSRLLSDRFSAERPKGSFSTLEIQRTEQGDSAMYLCASSDSTSGHNEQFFGPGTRLTVL.

The V call is TRBV24-1, the J call TRBJ2-5, with 8 bases aligning to TRBD1. CDR3 length: 14 amino acids. Germline CDR1 reads KGHDR; CDR2 reads SFDVKD. V was pared by 4 bases and J by 4 bases, with 4 bases of the junction left unmatched. Here the CDR3 reads CATSEPGGSETQYF. CDR3 bases: TGTGCCACCAGTGAGCCAGGGGGCTCAGAGACCCAGTACTTC.

The genes are TRBV9 and TRBJ2-7; possibly TRBD1 or TRBD2 for D (5 bases each). Trimming pared 3 bases from V and 3 bases from J, leaving 13 bases between. The CDR3 sequence is 14 residues long. The germline V gene has CDR1 SGDLS and CDR2 YYNGEE. The CDR3 spells CASSAGTAGYEQYF. CDR3 coding DNA: TGTGCCAGCAGCGCAGGGACGGCCGGCTACGAGCAGTACTTC.

The chain has TRBV7-9 and TRBJ2-1; 7 bases agree with TRBD1. V shed 5 bases and J 4 bases; nucleotides not matched to a gene: 11. The CDR3 spans 16 residues. Per the germline V gene, CDR1 is SEHNR and CDR2 is FQNEAQ (reference sequence). The CDR3 loop reads CASSTRQGLIYNEQFF. DNA for the CDR3: TGTGCCAGCAGCACCCGACAGGGCTTAATTTACAATGAGCAGTTCTTC.

The rearrangement uses TRBV7-2 and TRBJ1-1, with 7 bases lining up with TRBD1. CDR1 and CDR2 (germline): SGHTA, FQGNSA. The length of the CDR3 is 13 residues. V trimming: 8 bases; J trimming: 3 bases; junction bases outside the gene matches: 6. The DNA for the CDR3 is TGTGCCAGCCTTATAGGACAGGACACTGAAGCTTTCTTT. Amino acids: CASLIGQDTEAFF.

There are many counts of this clone. The chain is built from TRBV18 and TRBJ2-3; 9 positions match TRBD1. The CDR3 is 17 amino acids. After removal of 3 bases from V and 4 bases from J, the junction contained 11 bases not matched to a gene. Germline assignment: CDR1 KGHSH and CDR2 LQKENI. For the CDR3, the DNA is TGTGCCAGCTCACCCGGACCGGGACAGGGTTTAGCAGATACGCAGTATTTT. Amino acids: CASSPGPGQGLADTQYF.

This sequence joins TRBV11-2 and TRBJ2-7; D remains ambiguous. The CDR3 covers 13 residues. Germline CDR1 is SGHAT and CDR2 is FQNNGV. Trimming removed 0 bases from V and 3 bases from J, with 6 bases in between. CDR3 region: CASSLDYRYEQYF. CDR3 nucleotide sequence: TGTGCCAGCAGCTTAGATTATCGCTACGAGCAGTACTTC.

The J gene is TRBJ2-2, the V gene TRBV7-2, with unresolved D. V was cut by 2 bases and J by 8 bases, with 15 bases left in between. Germline V gene lookup returns CDR1 SGHTA and CDR2 FQGNSA. CDR3 size: 15 residues. The CDR3 reads CASSLTGAGAGELFF. The DNA of the CDR3 is TGTGCCAGCAGCTTAACCGGAGCTGGAGCGGGGGAGCTGTTTTTT.

The genes are TRBV11-2 and TRBJ2-5; D is perhaps TRBD1 (6 bases). The V gene's germline CDR1 is SGHAT and CDR2 FQNNGV. The CDR3 loop spans 14 amino acids. V dropped 2 bases and J dropped 5 bases, with 12 bases sitting between them. The CDR3 region has the DNA TGTGCCAGCAGCTTACAGGGGATTCGGGAGACCCAGTACTTC. Its protein product is CASSLQGIRETQYF.

Here the CDR3 DNA reads TGTGCCAGCAGTTCTAGCTCCGGGACTTTCCTAAACAATGAGCAGTTCTTC. This translates into CASSSSSGTFLNNEQFF. J is TRBJ2-1 and V is TRBV7-9; the D gene is possibly TRBD2 (6 bases). Germline V lookup: CDR1 SEHNR, CDR2 FQNEAQ (reference sequence). The CDR3 extends over 17 amino acids. V lost 6 bases and J lost 5, with 23 bases in between.